The 13 T cell receptor beta chains in this list originate from one sample, sequenced in a study of metastatic and nonmetastatic thyroid tumors. TCRdb re-called the PCR reads via MiXCR. Of tens of thousands of clones listed, around 13% are singletons. Thyroid surgery had not been preceded by any treatment in any patient. Source material: blood. These receptors all stem from a female donor with papillary thyroid cancer or a benign thyroid nodule (not recorded which). Some clones in this sample may be carry-over from other donors' samples.

This clone was observed at least ten times. V usage is TRBV7-2 and J usage is TRBJ2-2; the match to TRBD2 covers 7 bases. The CDR3 is 15 amino acids. Germline V gene data show CDR1 as SGHTA and CDR2 as FQGNSA. J was trimmed by 3 bases and V by 5 bases; bases with no gene match: 6. The CDR3 loop is CASSVQRDYTGELFF. CDR3 DNA: TGTGCCAGCAGCGTCCAGCGGGACTACACCGGGGAGCTGTTTTTT.

This chain uses TRBV30 with TRBJ2-7, with D perhaps being TRBD1 or TRBD2 (5 bases each). Deletions cut 2 bases from V and 2 bases from J, with 10 bases between. This CDR3 is built from 13 residues. The germline CDR1 and CDR2 sequences are GTSNPN and SVGIG (reference sequence). The CDR3 region has the DNA TGTGCCTGGAGTCTGGGGGTCGCCTACGAGCAGTACTTC. Its protein product is CAWSLGVAYEQYF.

For this clone: A much larger clone differs from this one at a single base, so this may be a read error. The chain is built from TRBV5-5 and TRBJ2-5; 10 bases line up with TRBD2. Germline values: CDR1 SGHKS, CDR2 YYEKEE (reference sequence). This CDR3 has 15 amino acids. CDR3 nucleotide sequence: TGTGACAGCAGCTGGCCACTAGCGGGATTTAAGACCCAGTACTTC. Protein sequence: CDSSWPLAGFKTQYF.

The table lists this clone with many counts. V gene TRBV5-4 combines with J gene TRBJ2-6; D gene uncertain. Trimming pared 1 base from V and 0 bases from J, leaving 11 bases between. Germline CDR1 and CDR2: SGHNT and YYREEE (reference sequence). The CDR3 contains 17 residues. The DNA of the CDR3 is TGTGCCAGCAGCTTGTCAGAACTGAGCTCTGGGGCCAACGTCCTGACTTTC. Translated: CASSLSELSSGANVLTF.

Many counts were recorded for this clone. The V and J genes are TRBV6-4 and TRBJ2-7; 9 nucleotides line up with TRBD2. The germline V gene has CDR1 MRHNA and CDR2 SNTAGT. With 6 bases clipped from V and 3 bases from J, the junction kept 6 bases outside the gene matches. This CDR3 contains 14 residues. The CDR3 coding sequence is TGTGCCAGCAGCCCCTCGACTAGCGGCTACGAGCAGTACTTC. Translating gives CASSPSTSGYEQYF.

This clone was seen many times. The gene calls are TRBV20-1 and TRBJ2-3; 12 nucleotides line up with TRBD2. V lost 6 bases to trimming and J lost 4 bases; unmatched junction nucleotides: 5. Germline V CDR1 and CDR2: DFQATT, SNEGSKA (reference sequence). This CDR3 spans 14 amino acids. CDR3 DNA sequence: TGCAGTGCGCGCCTAGCGGGAGGGCCAGATACGCAGTATTTT. This sequence encodes CSARLAGGPDTQYF.

Ten or more counts support this clone. The CDR3 coding sequence is TGTGCCAGCAGCTTAAACCAAGCGAACACTGAAGCTTTCTTT. Amino acids: CASSLNQANTEAFF. The chain links TRBV7-2 to TRBJ1-1; D is uncertain. Trimming took off 2 bases at V and 1 base at J, with 8 bases between the two ends. The CDR3 has 14 residues. Looked up from germline, CDR1 is SGHTA and CDR2 is FQGNSA.

This clone appeared many times. One base away lies a much larger clone, so this may be a sequencing read error. In the same sample, other DNA sequences code for this CDR3. This CDR3 is CASSYAGTRPNNEQFF. In DNA form, the CDR3 reads TGTGCCAGCAGTTACGCCGGGACCAGACCAAACAATGAGCAGTTCTTC. This chain links TRBV6-5 with TRBJ2-1; D could derive from TRBD1 or TRBD2 (5 bases each). Trimming stripped 2 bases from V and 5 bases from J, with 16 bases between. The CDR3 runs 16 residues. From germline, CDR1 is MNHEY and CDR2 SVGAGI.

This clone was observed many times. The V gene is TRBV6-1, the J gene TRBJ2-7; 8 bases map to TRBD1. V lost 5 bases and J lost 3; bases outside the gene matches: 3. Germline V CDR1 and CDR2: MNHNS, SASEGT. The CDR3 spans 13 residues. CDR3 protein: CASSSGTGYEQYF. DNA for the CDR3: TGTGCCAGCAGTTCCGGGACAGGCTACGAGCAGTACTTC.

This clone appeared many times. V and J are TRBV20-1 and TRBJ2-3; D uncertain. V was trimmed by 3 bases and J by 8 bases, leaving 18 bases between them. Germline CDR1 reads DFQATT; CDR2 reads SNEGSKA (reference sequence). The CDR3 sequence is 14 residues long. CDR3 in DNA: TGCAGTGCTAGTGAGTCAGCCAGCCTGGGTACGCAGTATTTT. It translates to CSASESASLGTQYF.

This clone was observed many times. In DNA, the CDR3 is TGTGCCAGCAGATATACTCGGTTCTTC. The encoded protein is CASRYTRFF. This chain uses TRBV9 with TRBJ2-1; no clear D. Per germline, CDR1 SGDLS and CDR2 YYNGEE. Trimming took 5 bases from V and 15 from J, leaving 9 bases between them. This CDR3 has 9 amino acids.

This clone has ten or more counts. This rearrangement joins TRBV3-1 to TRBJ1-2; 7 bases fit TRBD1. This CDR3 region has 15 residues. CDR1 is LGHDT and CDR2 is YNNKEL in the germline V gene (reference sequence). The trim removed 5 bases at V and 8 bases at J, leaving 14 bases unmatched. The CDR3 loop reads CASSAGQRAPGGYTF. The CDR3 DNA reads as TGTGCCAGCAGCGCGGGACAGCGGGCTCCCGGAGGCTACACCTTC.

This clone was found many times. This chain connects TRBV6-6 to TRBJ2-1; 9 bases align to TRBD2. V trimming: 0 bases; J trimming: 5 bases; junction bases outside the gene matches: 11. This CDR3 contains 18 residues. Looked up from germline, CDR1 is MNHNY and CDR2 is SVGAGI (reference sequence). Here the CDR3 DNA reads TGTGCCAGCAGTTACTCGATATCCCCGACTAGCGGAGACAATGAGCAGTTCTTC. Its protein is CASSYSISPTSGDNEQFF.